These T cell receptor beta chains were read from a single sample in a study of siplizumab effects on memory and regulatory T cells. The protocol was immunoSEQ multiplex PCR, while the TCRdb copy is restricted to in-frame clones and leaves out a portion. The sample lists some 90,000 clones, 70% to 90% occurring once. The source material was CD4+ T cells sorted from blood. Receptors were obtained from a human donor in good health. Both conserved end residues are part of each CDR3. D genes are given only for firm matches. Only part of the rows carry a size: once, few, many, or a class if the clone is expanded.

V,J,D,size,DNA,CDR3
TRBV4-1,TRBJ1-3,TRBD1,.,TGCGCCAGCAGCCAAGGAGGGACAGGGCGGGGAAACACCATATATTTT,CASSQGGTGRGNTIYF
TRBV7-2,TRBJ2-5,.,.,TGTGCCAGCAGTAACAAGGAGACCCAGTACTTC,CASSNKETQYF
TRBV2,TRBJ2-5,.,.,TGTGCCAGCAGTCTCGGACAGACCATAGAGACCCAGTACTTC,CASSLGQTIETQYF
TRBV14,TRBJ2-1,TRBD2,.,TGTGCCAGCAGCCAACGTCGGCCGCCTAGCGGGAGATCAAATGAGCAGTTCTTC,CASSQRRPPSGRSNEQFF
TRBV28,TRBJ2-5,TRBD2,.,TGTGCCAGCAGTCTCGGACTAGCGGGAGGCCAAAACCAAGAGACCCAGTACTTC,CASSLGLAGGQNQETQYF
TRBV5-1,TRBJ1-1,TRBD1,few,TGCGCCAGCAGCTTGGGCTCGACAGGGAAGGACACTGAAGCTTTCTTT,CASSLGSTGKDTEAFF
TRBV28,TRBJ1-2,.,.,TGTGCCAGCGGCCTAGGGGGGGCTGGTAACTATGGCTACACCTTC,CASGLGGAGNYGYTF
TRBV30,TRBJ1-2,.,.,TGTGCCTGGAGTGCGGACGTTTATGGCTACACCTTC,CAWSADVYGYTF
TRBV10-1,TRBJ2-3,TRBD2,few,TGCGCCAGCAGTGAGGACCCTAGCGGCTACACAGATACGCAGTATTTT,CASSEDPSGYTDTQYF
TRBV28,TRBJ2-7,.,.,TGTGCCAGCAACGAAGTAAACACCGACGAGCAGTACTTC,CASNEVNTDEQYF
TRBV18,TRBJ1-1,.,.,TGTGCCAGCTCCCAATACAGGGAGAACACTGAAGCTTTCTTT,CASSQYRENTEAFF
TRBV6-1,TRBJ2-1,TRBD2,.,TGTGCCAGCAGTGAAGCGAGGCTAGCGGGTTACAATGAGCAGTTCTTC,CASSEARLAGYNEQFF
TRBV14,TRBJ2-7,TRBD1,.,TGTGCCAGCAGCAAAAGACAGGGGTACTACGAGCAGTACTTC,CASSKRQGYYEQYF
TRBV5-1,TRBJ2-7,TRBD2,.,TGCGCCAGCAGCTTGGCCGGCGGGAGGATAGATGAGCAGTACTTC,CASSLAGGRIDEQYF
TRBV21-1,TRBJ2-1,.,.,TGTGCCAGCAGCATTATCAGGGGCTACAATGAGCAGTTCTTC,CASSIIRGYNEQFF